The next 8 T cell receptor beta chains were all read from a single sample in a study of shared clonotypes between healthy human individuals. The protocol was immunoSEQ multiplex PCR, while the TCRdb copy is restricted to in-frame clones and leaves out a portion. The sample lists about 1 million clones; roughly 70% were seen once. The sequencing sample was made of memory CD4+ T cells sorted from blood. As to subset: CD45RA-negative fraction. Receptors originate from a man between 18 and 35 years old in good health.

This clone was detected only once. The chain couples TRBV28 to TRBJ2-5; 9 bases fit TRBD2. V dropped 1 base and J dropped 2; count of bases not matched to a gene: 5. The CDR3 length is 16 residues. Germline-derived CDR1 and CDR2 are MDHEN and SYDVKM. Here the CDR3 DNA reads TGTGCCAGCAGTTTATCAGCTAGCGGGGAGCAAGAGACCCAGTACTTC. It is translated as CASSLSASGEQETQYF.

There are a few counts of this clone. The genes are TRBV6-1 and TRBJ1-4; a weak D match, TRBD1 (5 bases). The germline CDR1 and CDR2 sequences are MNHNS and SASEGT. Between the trimmed V and J ends, which lost 8 bases and 3 bases, there was a span of 13 bases. The CDR3 loop spans 14 amino acids. The CDR3 protein is CASSTGRANEKLFF. CDR3 sequence (DNA): TGTGCCAGCTCCACGGGACGGGCTAATGAAAAACTGTTTTTT.

V gene TRBV4-1 combines with J gene TRBJ1-5; D call uncertain. V lost 4 bases and J lost 1, with 11 bases in between. This CDR3 region has 15 residues. From germline, CDR1 is MGHRA and CDR2 YSYEKL. CDR3 protein: CASSLTQWSNQPQHF. The CDR3 bases are TGCGCCAGCAGCCTAACACAGTGGAGCAATCAGCCCCAGCATTTT.

This rearrangement joins TRBV5-1 to TRBJ2-7; D call uncertain. V was cut by 1 base and J by 7 bases, with 12 bases left in between. The V gene's germline CDR1 is SGHRS and CDR2 YFSETQ. The CDR3 has 13 residues. CDR3 loop: CASSLFNEGEQYF. The CDR3 nucleotides are TGCGCCAGCAGCTTGTTTAACGAAGGGGAGCAGTACTTC.

The rearrangement links TRBV4-2 to TRBJ2-3; no definite D call. Between the trimmed V and J ends, which lost 7 bases and 1 base, there was a span of 12 bases. CDR1 and CDR2 from the germline V gene are LGHNA and YNFKEQ. This CDR3 region has 14 residues. The CDR3 here is CASTSVWGTDTQYF. CDR3 coding DNA: TGTGCCAGCACCTCGGTTTGGGGCACAGATACGCAGTATTTT.

V is TRBV2 and J is TRBJ2-2; D unclear. This CDR3 spans 12 amino acids. Germline V gene sequence: CDR1 SNHLY, CDR2 FYNNEI. The V and J ends lost 7 bases and 7 bases respectively, with 10 bases between them. Here the CDR3 DNA reads TGTGCCAGCAAACTCCCGGTCGGGGAGCTGTTTTTT. This translates into CASKLPVGELFF.

Only a few counts were recorded for this clone. The chain carries TRBV5-1 and TRBJ2-1; D might be TRBD2 (6 bases). V was pared by 0 bases and J by 8 bases, with 15 bases between. Germline V gives CDR1 SGHRS, CDR2 YFSETQ. The CDR3 sequence is 15 residues long. The CDR3 spells CASSLAGEVFYEQFF. The CDR3, as DNA: TGCGCCAGCAGCTTGGCTGGGGAGGTTTTTTATGAGCAGTTCTTC.

The V and J genes are TRBV2 and TRBJ1-4; 9 nucleotides align to TRBD1. The CDR3 spans 16 residues. Per germline, CDR1 SNHLY and CDR2 FYNNEI. J gave up 0 bases and V 10 bases, and 9 bases lay outside the gene matches. CDR3 in DNA: TGTGCCATCCAACAGGGGGCGGTTGCAACTAATGAAAAACTGTTTTTT. Protein sequence: CAIQQGAVATNEKLFF.